This is a list of T cell receptor beta chains from one sample in a study of graft-versus-host responses after intestinal transplantation. Only in-frame clones appear in the TCRdb table, and some are missing; sequencing was by immunoSEQ multiplex PCR. This sample has tens of thousands of clones, with about 95% found just once. Antigens of these TCRs are unknown. Here the sequenced sample was unstimulated CD8+ T cells sorted from spleen or lymph node cells, taken before transplant. Every receptor here comes from a human donor who was the organ donor for an intestinal transplant. Each CDR3 is given with its conserved first and last residue.

v_call	j_call	cdr3_aa
TRBV9	TRBJ1-6	CASSGGGSPLHF
TRBV19	TRBJ1-1	CASSLGPNTEAFF
TRBV4-3	TRBJ2-7	CASSQDGGATYEQYF
TRBV6-6	TRBJ2-7	CASSYSWLYEQYF
TRBV10-3	TRBJ2-2	CASRDRGHGELFF
TRBV27	TRBJ2-3	CASSSGVRDTQYF
TRBV6-1	TRBJ2-1	CASSEWRGGPDNEQFF
TRBV5-6	TRBJ2-2	CASSFLNTGELFF
TRBV21-1	TRBJ1-5	CASSPQGKQEILNQPQHF
TRBV5-4	TRBJ2-7	CASSLDRGGSYEQYF
TRBV6-1	TRBJ1-2	CASSYGLGGNGYTF
TRBV19	TRBJ1-6	CASSGGVRRNSPLHF
TRBV28	TRBJ2-5	CASSFSGTSGGAGETQYF
TRBV4-1	TRBJ1-4	CASSPAAGNEKLFF
TRBV9	TRBJ2-2	CASSVQGLNTGELFF
TRBV7-8	TRBJ2-1	CASSNRQGFYNEQFF
TRBV7-9	TRBJ1-2	CASSFDGYYGYTF
TRBV5-6	TRBJ1-5	CASREWGGNQPQHF
TRBV7-9	TRBJ1-6	CASRGRTGGNAPLHF
TRBV13	TRBJ1-1	CASGEGMNTEAFF
TRBV10-2	TRBJ2-7	CASSVVAGSYEQYF
TRBV18	TRBJ2-7	CASSLWGTGSSYEQYF
TRBV28	TRBJ2-5	CASSLGGASGGETQYF
TRBV4-3	TRBJ2-3	CASSQDPRGPSDTQYF
TRBV30	TRBJ1-1	CAWSPGVNTEAFF
TRBV5-1	TRBJ1-2	CASSGTGGVDGYTF
TRBV19	TRBJ2-3	CASSQDRGREDTDTQYF
TRBV6-5	TRBJ2-7	CASSYQLTGIYEQYF
TRBV4-3	TRBJ2-1	CASSQRTLAGGPYNEQFF
TRBV5-1	TRBJ2-3	CASSSVPSTDTQYF